The 29 T cell receptor beta chains presented below share a single source sample, sequenced in a study of PD-1 blockade in classical Hodgkin lymphoma. The assay was immunoSEQ multiplex PCR, and TCRdb's table has in-frame clones only and misses some. The repertoire holds over 80,000 clones, around 90% seen once, with less than 3% in the top ten. Autologous stem cell transplantation was followed by relapse in every patient, and brentuximab vedotin exposure varied. Sequencing was performed on peripheral blood mononuclear cells (PBMCs), taken at baseline. These TCRs come from a human donor with classical Hodgkin lymphoma.

In this sample, this clone turned up once. The chain couples TRBV30 to TRBJ2-1; possibly TRBD2 for D (6 bases). The CDR3 is made up of 13 amino acids. CDR1 and CDR2 from the germline V gene are GTSNPN and SVGIG (reference sequence). V lost 0 bases and J lost 6, with 9 bases in between. This CDR3 reads CAWSVRRGNEQFF. The CDR3 nucleotides read TGTGCCTGGAGTGTCAGGCGGGGCAATGAGCAGTTCTTC.

The J gene is TRBJ1-2, the V gene TRBV28; D is uncertain. Germline V gene lookup returns CDR1 MDHEN and CDR2 SYDVKM. The CDR3 is 16 amino acids. Trimming pared 2 bases from V and 2 bases from J, leaving 15 bases between. The DNA of the CDR3 is TGTGCCAGCAGTTTAGAGACGCAGAGCCTAAACTATGGCTACACCTTC. Its translation: CASSLETQSLNYGYTF.

The V call is TRBV19, the J call TRBJ1-4; possible D gene TRBD1, 5 bases. V lost 7 bases, J lost 8 bases, and 17 bases lay in between. The length of the CDR3 is 14 residues. Germline loops: CDR1 LNHDA, CDR2 SQIVND (reference sequence). The CDR3 sequence is CASNSPGGEEKLFF. As DNA, the CDR3 is TGTGCCAGTAATTCCCCCGGGGGGGAAGAAAAACTGTTTTTT.

The V gene is TRBV6-1, the J gene TRBJ2-1; D is perhaps TRBD2 (6 bases). CDR1 is MNHNS and CDR2 is SASEGT in the germline V gene. This CDR3 is 17 amino acids long. Trimming removed 2 bases at V and 3 bases at J, with 17 bases between. CDR3 in DNA: TGTGCCAGCAGTGAATTGGTCGGGGGACGGGACTACAATGAGCAGTTCTTC. Protein product: CASSELVGGRDYNEQFF.

This clone appeared a single time. The J gene is TRBJ2-5, the V gene TRBV9; TRBD1 might be the D (6 bases). Germline V CDR1 and CDR2: SGDLS, YYNGEE. The CDR3 contains 15 residues. V was trimmed by 0 bases and J by 0 bases, leaving 9 bases between them. DNA for the CDR3: TGTGCCAGCAGCGTAGGGACAGATTACCAAGAGACCCAGTACTTC. Translated, it gives CASSVGTDYQETQYF. Filled out from reference TRBV9 and TRBJ2-5, the complete variable domain reads DSGVTQTPKHLITATGQRVTLRCSPRSGDLSVYWYQQSLDQGLQFLIQYYNGEERAKGNILERFSAQQFPDLHSELNLSSLELGDSALYFCASSVGTDYQETQYFGPGTRLLVL.

This chain connects TRBV5-8 to TRBJ2-2, with TRBD2 identical over 8 bases. The CDR3 has 16 amino acids. V trimming: 3 bases; J trimming: 1 base; junction bases outside the gene matches: 5. CDR1 SGHTS and CDR2 YDEGEE come from the germline V gene. The CDR3 bases are TGTGCCAGCAGCTCTAGGGCGGGAGGGAACACCGGGGAGCTGTTTTTT. It encodes CASSSRAGGNTGELFF. The full variable domain, its missing parts supplied by reference TRBV5-8 and TRBJ2-2, is EAGVTQSPTHLIKTRGQQATLRCSPISGHTSVYWYQQALGLGLQFLLWYDEGEERNRGNFPPRFSGRQFPNYSSELNVNALELEDSALYLCASSSRAGGNTGELFFGEGSRLTVL.

The CDR3: CASSLRDPSSGNTIYF. In nucleotides, the CDR3 is TGTGCCAGCAGCCTACGGGACCCGAGCTCTGGAAACACCATATATTTT. The genes are TRBV5-6 and TRBJ1-3; D may be TRBD1 (5 bases). Trimming took 4 bases from V and 0 from J, leaving 14 bases between them. Germline V gene lookup returns CDR1 SGHDT and CDR2 YYEEEE. The CDR3 is 16 amino acids.

V is TRBV10-3 and J is TRBJ2-2; 8 nucleotides agree with TRBD2. This CDR3 contains 13 residues. The V gene end was trimmed by 6 bases and the J gene end by 7 bases; junction bases not matched to a gene: 4. Germline lookup yields CDR1 ENHRY and CDR2 SYGVKD. The CDR3 nucleotides read TGTGCCATCAGAGGACTAGCCCTCGGGGAGCTGTTTTTT. Amino acids: CAIRGLALGELFF.

CDR3 coding DNA: TGCGCCAGCAGCCAAGACGGGGACAGAAGGTTCCAAAATGGCTACACCTTC. This sequence encodes CASSQDGDRRFQNGYTF. This rearrangement joins TRBV4-1 to TRBJ1-2, with 7 bases matching TRBD1. Looked up from germline, CDR1 is MGHRA and CDR2 is YSYEKL. After removal of 0 bases from V and 6 bases from J, the junction contained 13 bases not matched to a gene. The CDR3 runs to 17 residues.

With regard to this clone: At the DNA level, this CDR3 is encoded by other sequences in the same sample as well. This chain joins TRBV5-1 and TRBJ1-2; D is perhaps TRBD1 (5 bases). The CDR3 sequence is 14 residues long. In germline, CDR1 is SGHRS, CDR2 YFSETQ. Trimming shortened V by 4 bases and J by 7 bases, and 17 bases separated the two germline ends. CDR3 nucleotide sequence: TGCGCCAGCAGCCTGGAAGTGGGCAGGGTTGGCTACACCTTC. This codes for CASSLEVGRVGYTF.

This clone showed up just once. The junction and the germline gene differ at one end; a read error may be behind it. The J gene is TRBJ1-3, the V gene TRBV29-1; the D gene is possibly TRBD1 (5 bases). The CDR3 covers 15 residues. The germline V gene encodes CDR1 SQVTM and CDR2 ANQGSEA. CDR3 sequence: CSVSGTADSGNTVYF. DNA for the CDR3: TGCAGCGTTTCCGGGACGGCAGACTCTGGAAACACCGTATATTTT.

The V call is TRBV5-1, the J call TRBJ2-5; 10 nucleotides agree with TRBD1. The CDR3 runs 15 residues. V lost 6 bases to trimming and J lost 10 bases; unmatched junction nucleotides: 15. CDR1 is SGHRS, CDR2 YFSETQ, per germline. Here the CDR3 reads CASTLGQGGSRDQYF. Written as DNA, the CDR3 is TGCGCCAGCACCCTAGGACAGGGGGGATCCCGAGACCAGTACTTC.

The chain couples TRBV28 to TRBJ2-7; D is undetermined. The CDR3 is 16 amino acids. Deletions cut 1 base from V and 0 bases from J, with 13 bases between. Looked up from germline, CDR1 is MDHEN and CDR2 is SYDVKM. For the CDR3, the DNA is TGTGCCAGCAGTTTATCAGTGCACAGAAGCTCCTACGAGCAGTACTTC. Its protein is CASSLSVHRSSYEQYF.

The J gene is TRBJ2-1, the V gene TRBV11-2; D not resolved. Trimming cost V 8 bases and J 5 bases, with 19 bases left between them. The CDR3 runs to 15 residues. Germline assignment: CDR1 SGHAT and CDR2 FQNNGV. CDR3 region: CASGVARQLNNEQFF. CDR3 coding DNA: TGTGCCAGCGGGGTCGCGAGACAACTGAACAATGAGCAGTTCTTC. Full variable domain (missing parts from reference TRBV11-2 and TRBJ2-1): EAGVAQSPRYKIIEKRQSVAFWCNPISGHATLYWYQQILGQGPKLLIQFQNNGVVDDSQLPKDRFSAERLKGVDSTLKIQPAKLEDSAVYLCASGVARQLNNEQFFGPGTRLTVL.

The chain joins TRBV6-1 to TRBJ1-2, with 9 bases aligning to TRBD1. This CDR3 is built from 19 residues. The germline CDR1 and CDR2 sequences are MNHNS and SASEGT. Germline trimming cut 0 bases from V and 4 bases from J; bases unmatched to any gene: 15. This CDR3 reads CASSEADRGSRWFSYGYTF. In DNA, the CDR3 is TGTGCCAGCAGTGAAGCGGACAGGGGATCAAGATGGTTCAGCTATGGCTACACCTTC.

This chain links TRBV30 with TRBJ2-3, with TRBD1 identical over 7 bases. The CDR3 has 16 amino acids. The germline V gene has CDR1 GTSNPN and CDR2 SVGIG (reference sequence). Unmatched junction bases numbered 10, after V lost 3 bases and J lost 1 base. The CDR3 nucleotides read TGTGCCTGGAGGGTACAGGGGATGGAACGCACAGATACGCAGTATTTT. This encodes CAWRVQGMERTDTQYF.

The chain combines TRBV6-1 with TRBJ2-7, with D perhaps matching TRBD1 or TRBD2 (5 bases each). This CDR3 contains 14 residues. The germline gives CDR1 MNHNS, CDR2 SASEGT. The V end was cut by 7 bases, the J end by 2 bases, with 15 bases between. CDR3 bases: TGTGCCAGCAACCCGGGACCGTTCCCCTACGAGCAGTACTTC. This translates into CASNPGPFPYEQYF.

V is TRBV5-1 and J is TRBJ2-1; D call uncertain. In germline, CDR1 is SGHRS, CDR2 YFSETQ. There are 15 residues in the CDR3. Trimming pared 2 bases from V and 6 bases from J, leaving 15 bases between. The DNA for the CDR3 is TGCGCCAGCAGCTTTTCCCCGGGCCCTAGCAATGAGCAGTTCTTC. Translation: CASSFSPGPSNEQFF.

The J gene is TRBJ2-6, the V gene TRBV19; 9 bases align to TRBD1. The germline V gene has CDR1 LNHDA and CDR2 SQIVND (reference sequence). The V and J ends lost 5 bases and 0 bases, in that order; junction bases with no gene match: 5. The CDR3 sequence is 17 residues long. CDR3 region: CASSLRTGVSGANVLTF. The CDR3 nucleotides are TGTGCCAGTAGTTTAAGGACAGGGGTCTCTGGGGCCAACGTCCTGACTTTC.

V gene TRBV27 combines with J gene TRBJ2-1; 13 bases are a match to TRBD2. CDR1 and CDR2 from the germline V gene are MNHEY and SMNVEV (reference sequence). After removal of 5 bases from V and 8 bases from J, the junction contained 6 bases not matched to a gene. The CDR3 spans 15 residues. The CDR3 loop reads CASSPTSGRLHEQFF. Here the CDR3 DNA reads TGTGCCAGCAGTCCGACTAGCGGGAGGCTCCATGAGCAGTTCTTC.

J is TRBJ2-1 and V is TRBV9; TRBD2 aligns across 10 bases. With 3 bases clipped from V and 0 bases from J, the junction kept 6 bases outside the gene matches. Germline-derived CDR1 and CDR2 are SGDLS and YYNGEE. This CDR3 has 17 amino acids. The chain's CDR3 is CASSGVASGGSYNEQFF. The CDR3 DNA reads TGTGCCAGCAGCGGGGTGGCTAGCGGGGGCTCCTACAATGAGCAGTTCTTC.

The rearrangement links TRBV21-1 to TRBJ1-4. TRBV21-1 constitutes a pseudogene. This CDR3 comprises 14 residues. The CDR3 DNA sequence: TGTGCCAGCATACCCTCTTTTGACGGGCGGAAACTGTTTTTT. It yields the protein CASIPSFDGRKLFF.

This chain connects TRBV4-1 to TRBJ1-5; D is unresolved. Germline CDR1 and CDR2: MGHRA and YSYEKL. CDR3 length: 15 amino acids. Trimming took off 3 bases at V and 3 bases at J, with 12 bases between the two ends. The CDR3 DNA sequence: TGCGCCAGCAGCCATACAACAGCGGTCAATCAGCCCCAGCATTTT. Its translation: CASSHTTAVNQPQHF.

The chain employs TRBV10-2 and TRBJ2-3; 7 nucleotides line up with TRBD2. Germline V CDR1 and CDR2: WSHSY, SAAADI. Trimming cost V 2 bases and J 0 bases; bases outside gene matches: 2. There are 15 residues in the CDR3. The DNA for the CDR3 is TGCGCCAGCAGTGAGAGCGGGGAGAGCACAGATACGCAGTATTTT. The encoded protein is CASSESGESTDTQYF.

This clone came up once. The chain has TRBV10-3 and TRBJ2-3; 8 nucleotides match TRBD2. Per the germline V gene, CDR1 is ENHRY and CDR2 is SYGVKD. This CDR3 has 17 residues. Trimming at V came to 8 bases and at J to 4 bases, leaving 17 bases not matched to a gene. CDR3 bases: TGTGCCATCGGGAGCCCAGCGGGAGTAGGTTTGGCAGATACGCAGTATTTT. Translated: CAIGSPAGVGLADTQYF.

The chain is built from TRBV10-3 and TRBJ2-5, with 7 bases fitting TRBD1. The CDR3 is made up of 15 amino acids. CDR1 is ENHRY, CDR2 SYGVKD, per germline. With V trimmed by 3 bases and J by 2 bases, 6 bases remained unmatched. The CDR3 sequence: CAISEGQTGQETQYF. In DNA, the CDR3 is TGTGCCATCAGTGAAGGCCAGACAGGGCAAGAGACCCAGTACTTC.

Concerning this clone itself: Compared with germline, one end of the junction differs, possibly owing to a read error. V is TRBV29-1 and J is TRBJ1-1; 8 bases map to TRBD1. Germline V gene data show CDR1 as SQVTM and CDR2 as ANQGSEA. The CDR3 is 13 residues long. CDR3 loop: CSVPQAVRGRLQF. Here the CDR3 DNA reads TGCAGCGTTCCCCAAGCAGTCAGGGGGCGCTTACAGTTT.

The V and J genes are TRBV30 and TRBJ1-1; unclear D gene. There are 13 residues in the CDR3. Germline CDR1 and CDR2: GTSNPN and SVGIG (reference sequence). Trimming stripped 0 bases from V and 1 base from J, with 6 bases between. For the CDR3, the DNA is TGTGCCTGGAGTGTAGATCGGAACACTGAAGCTTTCTTT. This sequence encodes CAWSVDRNTEAFF.

The chain carries TRBV10-2 and TRBJ2-1, with 12 bases lining up with TRBD2. V was pared by 7 bases and J by 2 bases, with 3 bases of the junction left unmatched. This CDR3 contains 15 residues. CDR1 and CDR2 (germline): WSHSY, SAAADI. DNA of the CDR3: TGCGCCAGCACCGGACTAGCGGGACCCTACAATGAGCAGTTCTTC. It specifies CASTGLAGPYNEQFF.